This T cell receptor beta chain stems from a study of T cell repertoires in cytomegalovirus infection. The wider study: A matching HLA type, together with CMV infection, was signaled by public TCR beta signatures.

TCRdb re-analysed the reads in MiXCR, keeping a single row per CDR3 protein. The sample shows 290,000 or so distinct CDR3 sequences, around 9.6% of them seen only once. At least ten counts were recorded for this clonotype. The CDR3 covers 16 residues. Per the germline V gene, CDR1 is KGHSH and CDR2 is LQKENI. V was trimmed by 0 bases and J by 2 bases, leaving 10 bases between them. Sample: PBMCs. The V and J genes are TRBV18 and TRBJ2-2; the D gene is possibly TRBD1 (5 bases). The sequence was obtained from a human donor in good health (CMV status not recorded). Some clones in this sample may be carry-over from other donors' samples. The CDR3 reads CASSPPGLRNTGELFF. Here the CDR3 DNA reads TGTGCCAGCTCACCACCGGGGCTCCGAAACACCGGGGAGCTGTTTTTT.